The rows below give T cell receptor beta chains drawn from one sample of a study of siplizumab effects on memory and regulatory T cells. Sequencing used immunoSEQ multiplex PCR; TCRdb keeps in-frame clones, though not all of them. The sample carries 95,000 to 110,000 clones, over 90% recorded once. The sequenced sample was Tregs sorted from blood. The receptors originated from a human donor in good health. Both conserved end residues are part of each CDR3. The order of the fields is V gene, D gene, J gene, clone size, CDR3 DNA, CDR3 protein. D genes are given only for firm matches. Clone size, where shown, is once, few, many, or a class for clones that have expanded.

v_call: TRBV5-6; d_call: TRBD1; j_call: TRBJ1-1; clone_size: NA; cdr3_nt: TGTGCCAGCAGCCCACAGGGGGGTTTGACTGAAGCTTTCTTT; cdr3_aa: CASSPQGGLTEAFF
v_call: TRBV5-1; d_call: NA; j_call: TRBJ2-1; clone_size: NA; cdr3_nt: TGCGCCAGCAGCTTGGGCGGCACGCCCTACAATGAGCAGTTCTTC; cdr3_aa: CASSLGGTPYNEQFF
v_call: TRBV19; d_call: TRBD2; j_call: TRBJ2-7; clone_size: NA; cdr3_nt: TGTGCCAGTACCCCGAGTAGCGGGACGAGAGAGCAGTACTTC; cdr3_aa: CASTPSSGTREQYF
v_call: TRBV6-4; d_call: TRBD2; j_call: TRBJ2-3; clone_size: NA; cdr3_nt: TGTGCCAGCAGCGTCGGGGGGGGGACAGATACGCAGTATTTT; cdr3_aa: CASSVGGGTDTQYF
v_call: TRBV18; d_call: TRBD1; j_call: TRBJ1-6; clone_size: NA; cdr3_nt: TGTGCCAGCTCTCGGGACAGCTATAATTCACCCCTCCACTTT; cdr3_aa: CASSRDSYNSPLHF
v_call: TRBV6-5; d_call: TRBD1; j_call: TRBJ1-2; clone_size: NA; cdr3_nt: TGTGCCAGCAGTTACTCCGGACAGGGTGGCTATGGCTACACCTTC; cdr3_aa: CASSYSGQGGYGYTF
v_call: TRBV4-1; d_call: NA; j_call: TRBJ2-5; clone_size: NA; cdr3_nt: TGCGCCAGCAGCCAAGATTCCCGGTTGTACCAAGAGACCCAGTACTTC; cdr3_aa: CASSQDSRLYQETQYF
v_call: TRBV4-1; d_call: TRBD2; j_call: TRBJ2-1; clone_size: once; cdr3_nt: TGCGCCAGCAGCCAATTCATAGCGGGAGCCTACAATGAGCAGTTCTTC; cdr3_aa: CASSQFIAGAYNEQFF
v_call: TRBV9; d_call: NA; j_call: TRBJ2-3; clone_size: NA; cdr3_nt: TGTGCCAGCAGCGTAGTAGGGACCACTAGCACAGATACGCAGTATTTT; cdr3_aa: CASSVVGTTSTDTQYF
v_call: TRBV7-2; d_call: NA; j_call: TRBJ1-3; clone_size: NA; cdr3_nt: TGTGCCAGCAGCTTAAGCCCCCTGGCAGGAAACACCATATATTTT; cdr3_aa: CASSLSPLAGNTIYF
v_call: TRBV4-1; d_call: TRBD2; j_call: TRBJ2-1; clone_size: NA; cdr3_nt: TGCGCCAGCAGCCAAGAGAGACTAGCGTTAACCCTGGATGAGCAGTTCTTC; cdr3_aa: CASSQERLALTLDEQFF
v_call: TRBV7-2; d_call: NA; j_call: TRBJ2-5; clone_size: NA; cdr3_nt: TGTGCCAGCAGCCCAGCCGTTGGCAGGGATGGATACGAGACCCAGTACTTC; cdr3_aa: CASSPAVGRDGYETQYF
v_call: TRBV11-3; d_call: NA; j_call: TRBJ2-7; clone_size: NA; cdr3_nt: TGTGCCAGCAGCTTATCTAGCTTCCCCACCTCCTACGAGCAGTACTTC; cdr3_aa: CASSLSSFPTSYEQYF
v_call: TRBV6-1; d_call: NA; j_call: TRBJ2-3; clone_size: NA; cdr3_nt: TGTGCCAGCAGAAAACCCCCTATCACAGATACGCAGTATTTT; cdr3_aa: CASRKPPITDTQYF
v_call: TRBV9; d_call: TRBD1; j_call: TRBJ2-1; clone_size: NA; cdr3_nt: TGTGCCAGCACCAGGGACAGTAGTTCCTACAATGAGCAGTTCTTC; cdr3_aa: CASTRDSSSYNEQFF
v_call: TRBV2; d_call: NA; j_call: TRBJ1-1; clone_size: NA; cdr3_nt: TGTGCCAGCCTTTTGTGGGAAATGAACACTGAAGCTTTCTTT; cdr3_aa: CASLLWEMNTEAFF
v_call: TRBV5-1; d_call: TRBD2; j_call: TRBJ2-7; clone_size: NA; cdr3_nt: TGCGCCAGCAGCTCAGCGGGGTCCTACGAGCAGTACTTC; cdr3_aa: CASSSAGSYEQYF
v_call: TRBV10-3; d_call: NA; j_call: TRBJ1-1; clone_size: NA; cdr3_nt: TGTGCCATCAGTCCGGTGCAGGGCACTGAAGCTTTCTTT; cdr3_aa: CAISPVQGTEAFF
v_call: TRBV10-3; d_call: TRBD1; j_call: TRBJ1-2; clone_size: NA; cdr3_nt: TGTGCCATCAGTGACCTTTTGGGGACAGCCTATGGCTACACCTTC; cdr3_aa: CAISDLLGTAYGYTF
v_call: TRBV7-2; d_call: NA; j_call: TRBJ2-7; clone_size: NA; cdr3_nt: TGTGCCAGCAGCTTAGGGCCAGGCCCTGGGGAGCAGTACTTC; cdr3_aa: CASSLGPGPGEQYF
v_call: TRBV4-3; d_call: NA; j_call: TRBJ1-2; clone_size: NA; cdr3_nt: TGCGCCAGCAGCCAAGAGACAGGAGGCTATGGCTACACCTTC; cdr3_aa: CASSQETGGYGYTF
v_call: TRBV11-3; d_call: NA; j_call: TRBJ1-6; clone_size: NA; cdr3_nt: TGTGCCAGCAGCTTAGTAGGTGGCTTTGGTTCACCCCTCCACTTT; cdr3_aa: CASSLVGGFGSPLHF
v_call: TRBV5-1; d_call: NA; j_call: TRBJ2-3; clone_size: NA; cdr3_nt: TGCGCCAGCAGCCAGCTGAGTAGCACAGATACGCAGTATTTT; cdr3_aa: CASSQLSSTDTQYF
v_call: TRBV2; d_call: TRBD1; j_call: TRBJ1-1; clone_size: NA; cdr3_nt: TGTGCCAGCACCCGCGGACAGGGGGTTACTGAAGCTTTCTTT; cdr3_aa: CASTRGQGVTEAFF
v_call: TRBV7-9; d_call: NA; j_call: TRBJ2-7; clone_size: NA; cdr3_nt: TGTGCCAGCAGCTTGTCCATGGGAACCTACGAGCAGTACTTC; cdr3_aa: CASSLSMGTYEQYF
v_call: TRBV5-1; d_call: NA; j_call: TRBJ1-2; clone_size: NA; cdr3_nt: TGCGCCAGCAGGCCGGAGCGGATATCTAACTATGGCTACACCTTC; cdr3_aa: CASRPERISNYGYTF
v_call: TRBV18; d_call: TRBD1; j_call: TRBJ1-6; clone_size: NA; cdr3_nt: TGTGCCAGCTCACTTCGGGACAGGGGACCGGTTGATTCACCCCTCCACTTT; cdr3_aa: CASSLRDRGPVDSPLHF
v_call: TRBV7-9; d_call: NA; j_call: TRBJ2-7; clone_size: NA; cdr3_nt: TGTGCCAGCAGCTTATCAGGGGCGTACGAGCAGTACTTC; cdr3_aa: CASSLSGAYEQYF
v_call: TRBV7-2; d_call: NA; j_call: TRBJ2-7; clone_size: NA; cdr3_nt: TGTGCCAGCAGCCCCCCGGCAGCCTACGAGCAGTACTTC; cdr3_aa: CASSPPAAYEQYF
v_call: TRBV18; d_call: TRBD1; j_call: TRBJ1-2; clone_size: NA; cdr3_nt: TGTGCCAGCTCACTCACAGGGGGCGTCAGCTATGGCTACACCTTC; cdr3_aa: CASSLTGGVSYGYTF
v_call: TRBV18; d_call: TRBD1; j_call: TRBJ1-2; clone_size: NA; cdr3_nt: TGTGCCAGCTCACCAGGGACAGGGAATGGCTACACCTTC; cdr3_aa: CASSPGTGNGYTF
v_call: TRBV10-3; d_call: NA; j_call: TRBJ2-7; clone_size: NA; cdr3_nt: TGTGCCATCACCCCCGGGCAGGGGATGAACGAGCAGTACTTC; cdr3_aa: CAITPGQGMNEQYF
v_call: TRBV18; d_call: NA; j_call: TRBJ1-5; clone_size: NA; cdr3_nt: TGTGCCAGCTCACCAACGTGGTCGAACGACCAGCCCCAGCATTTT; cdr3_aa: CASSPTWSNDQPQHF
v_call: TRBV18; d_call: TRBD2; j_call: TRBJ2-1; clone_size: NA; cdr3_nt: TGTGCCAGCTCACCCCCACGAGGTAGCGGGGGGGCAGGCAATGAGCAGTTCTTC; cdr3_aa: CASSPPRGSGGAGNEQFF
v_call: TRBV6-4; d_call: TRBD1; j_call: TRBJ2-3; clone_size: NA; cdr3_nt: TGTGCCAGCAGTTGGACAGGGGATTCAGATACGCAGTATTTT; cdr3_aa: CASSWTGDSDTQYF
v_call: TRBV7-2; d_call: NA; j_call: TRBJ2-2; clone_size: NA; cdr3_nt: TGTGCCAGCTGCCCAACGAGTCAGGCCGGGGAGCTGTTTTTT; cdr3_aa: CASCPTSQAGELFF
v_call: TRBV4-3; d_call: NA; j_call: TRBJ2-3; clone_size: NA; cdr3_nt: TGCGCCAGCAGCCAAGATCCCCAACGCGGCACAGATACGCAGTATTTT; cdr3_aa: CASSQDPQRGTDTQYF
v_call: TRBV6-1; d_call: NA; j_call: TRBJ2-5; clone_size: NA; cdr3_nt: TGTGCCAGCAGTGGCGGGCGGGCTCAGGAGACCCAGTACTTC; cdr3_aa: CASSGGRAQETQYF
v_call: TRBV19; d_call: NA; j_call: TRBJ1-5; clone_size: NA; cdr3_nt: TGTGCCAGTAGTGCCCGGGACAACTCTAATCAGCCCCAGCATTTT; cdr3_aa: CASSARDNSNQPQHF
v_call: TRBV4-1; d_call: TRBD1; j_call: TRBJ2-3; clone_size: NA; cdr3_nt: TGCGCCAGCAGCCAAAGTGGCAGGGGGCTAGGAGATACGCAGTATTTT; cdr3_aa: CASSQSGRGLGDTQYF
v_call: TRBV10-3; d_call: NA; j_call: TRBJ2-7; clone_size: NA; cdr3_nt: TGTGCCATCAGTGAGTCTGGGGGGCTCGACGAGCAGTACTTC; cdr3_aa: CAISESGGLDEQYF
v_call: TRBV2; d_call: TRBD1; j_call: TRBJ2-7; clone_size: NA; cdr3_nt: TGTGCCAGCAGGGACAGGGGCGTCGGCCACGAGCAGTACTTC; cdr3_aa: CASRDRGVGHEQYF
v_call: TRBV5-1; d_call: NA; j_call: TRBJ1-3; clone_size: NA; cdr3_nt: TGCGCCAGCAGCTTGGGCAGCTCTGGAAACACCATATATTTT; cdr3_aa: CASSLGSSGNTIYF